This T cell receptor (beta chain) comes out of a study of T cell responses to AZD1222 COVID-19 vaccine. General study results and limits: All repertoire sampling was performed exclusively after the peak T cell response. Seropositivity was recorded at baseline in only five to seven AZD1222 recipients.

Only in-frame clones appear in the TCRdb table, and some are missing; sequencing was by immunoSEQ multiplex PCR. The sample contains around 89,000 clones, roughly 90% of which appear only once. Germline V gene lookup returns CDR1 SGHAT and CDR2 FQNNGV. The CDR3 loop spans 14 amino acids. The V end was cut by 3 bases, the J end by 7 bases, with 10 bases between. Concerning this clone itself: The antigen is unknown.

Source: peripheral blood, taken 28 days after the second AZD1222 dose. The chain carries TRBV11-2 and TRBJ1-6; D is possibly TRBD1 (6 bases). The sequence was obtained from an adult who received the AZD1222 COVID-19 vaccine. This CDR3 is CASSFGQLNSPLHF. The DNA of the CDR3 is TGTGCCAGCAGCTTCGGACAGTTGAATTCACCCCTCCACTTT. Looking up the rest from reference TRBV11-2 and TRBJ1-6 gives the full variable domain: EAGVAQSPRYKIIEKRQSVAFWCNPISGHATLYWYQQILGQGPKLLIQFQNNGVVDDSQLPKDRFSAERLKGVDSTLKIQPAKLEDSAVYLCASSFGQLNSPLHFGNGTRLTVT.